This entry describes one T cell receptor beta chain. Antigen specificity is unknown. The data derive from a study of T-cell reconstitution after alpha-beta-depleted transplantation in children. Study-wide points: As was reported, about two months after transplant, alpha-beta T cells came from several hundred expanded graft clones. At day 60, the high TCRbeta diversity found in some patients originated from recipient T cells and thymic progenitors that had survived. At one year after transplant, newly produced T cells mostly accounted for T-cell counts and diversity.

Preparing the TCRbeta library involved the use of unique molecular identifiers. TCRdb reprocessed the PCR reads with MiXCR, giving one entry per CDR3 protein. The sample records around 8,600 distinct CDR3 sequences, approximately 18% being singletons. Germline CDR1 reads MNHEY; CDR2 reads SVGEGT. V was clipped by 5 bases and J by 6 bases, with 13 bases between them. This CDR3 comprises 13 residues. The chain has TRBV6-2 or TRBV6-3 and TRBJ1-1; D is ambiguous. Sequencing used PBMCs, mostly from graft donor cells, obtained 60 days after TCRalphabeta/CD19-depleted stem cell transplant. The clonotype comes from a girl under three years old who had a stem cell transplant for combined immunodeficiency, so the T cells may come from the graft donor. The CDR3 reads CASSGLRSAEAFF. CDR3 nucleotide sequence: TGTGCCAGCAGTGGTTTACGGAGCGCTGAAGCTTTCTTT.